This T cell receptor beta chain comes out of a study of T cell responses to AZD1222 COVID-19 vaccine. Study-level findings and limits: Nearly half of spike-specific TCRs reportedly target unmutated variant regions. Two AZD1222 doses significantly raised spike-specific TCR breadth and depth over controls. Clonal diversity was possibly underestimated, and white British individuals and females predominated among donors.

Sequencing used immunoSEQ multiplex PCR; TCRdb keeps in-frame clones, though not all of them. Among 130,000 or so clones listed, 80% to 95% were seen once. A remark on this clone: Its antigen is still unknown.

The CDR3 contains 16 residues. J lost 13 bases, V lost 3 bases, and 14 bases had no gene match. The chain combines TRBV5-3 with TRBJ1-6; 9 nucleotides agree with TRBD1. TRBV5-3 qualifies as an ORF whose function is uncertain. Sequencing used peripheral blood, obtained on day 0 of MenACWY control vaccination. The receptor's source is an adult in good health. This chain's CDR3 is CARSSTWTGASQPLHF. CDR3 in DNA: TGTGCCAGAAGCTCAACATGGACAGGGGCCTCACAGCCCCTCCACTTT.